The sequence of this T cell receptor beta chain was determined in a study of PD-1 blockade in classical Hodgkin lymphoma. Overall study: Each patient was given nivolumab 3 mg/kg through a vein every 2 weeks. Study observations and caveats: Lower baseline TCR diversity marked trial partial responders and progressors. Whereas CD4+ TCR diversity had risen significantly by C4D1, CD8+ TCR diversity had not.

Some clones are missing from TCRdb's copy, which holds only in-frame ones; the method was immunoSEQ multiplex PCR. This sample has about 36,000 clones, with around 70% found just once. Worth noting for this clone: The antigen is unknown.

Each and every patient relapsed after autologous stem cell transplantation, and patients got differing brentuximab vedotin exposure. The CDR3 is 15 residues long. Germline CDR1 SGDLS, CDR2 YYNGEE. After removal of 3 bases from V and 2 bases from J, the junction contained 2 bases not matched to a gene. This material consisted of peripheral blood mononuclear cells (PBMCs), taken before the second cycle of nivolumab. The sequence came from a human donor with classical Hodgkin lymphoma. This rearrangement joins TRBV9 to TRBJ2-1, with 10 bases lining up with TRBD2. The CDR3 sequence is CASSGGLAAYNEQFF. In nucleotides, the CDR3 is TGTGCCAGCAGCGGAGGACTAGCGGCCTACAATGAGCAGTTCTTC.